The table lists the clone carrying this T cell receptor (beta chain) with a count of one. This specimen belongs to a study of shared clonotypes between healthy human individuals. Donors were healthy HIV-negative adults without recently reported acute infections or vaccinations. This table comes from immunoSEQ multiplex PCR, and its TCRdb copy is limited to in-frame clones, with some not included. Seen here are about 1.1 million clones, roughly 74% observed once, and the top ten hold around 0.6%. Germline V gives CDR1 ENHRY, CDR2 SYGVKD. V was clipped by 3 bases and J by 4 bases; unmatched bases: 5. The CDR3 length is 14 residues.

The sequencing sample was made of memory CD4+ T cells from PBMCs. The subset was: CD45RA-negative fraction. The sequence derives from a young man in good health. Some clones in this sample may be carry-over from other donors' samples. The genes are TRBV10-3 and TRBJ2-7, with 8 bases fitting TRBD1. CDR3 nucleotide sequence: TGTGCCATCAGTGAAAACAGGGGGGAGTACGAGCAGTACTTC. As protein: CAISENRGEYEQYF.